What follows describes a single T cell receptor (beta chain). The antigen it recognizes is unknown. There are no base qualities to consult, and no much larger clone falls within one base. The sample originates from a study of cytomegalovirus exposure and HLA in healthy donors (dated by TCRdb to about 2017). Background for the entire study: An earlier analysis of roughly 630 of the donors reported about 290 Gb of sequence data and roughly 100 million unique TCR beta sequences from about 179 million T cells. An early release covering about 600 HLA-typed donors comprised about 310 gigabases of sequencing data and tens of millions of unique TCR sequences. Among the roughly 390 genotyped donors, approximately 82% belonged to the genetic ancestry cluster associated with self-reported Caucasian donors. The aim of the study was to test whether cataloging public T cell receptors could identify signatures of past pathogen exposure. The study profiled the T cell repertoires of under 850 subjects by immunosequencing and related them to cytomegalovirus serostatus. Along with the approximately 700-subject first cohort, a separate validation cohort of over a hundred different subjects was used. To predict cytomegalovirus infection status, the study brought together high-throughput TCR immunosequencing, statistical association of individual TCRs with disease status, and machine learning. In a later analysis, previously published TCR beta repertoires from several hundred donors were re-analyzed and high-resolution HLA genotyping was added so that TCR occurrence patterns could be studied. In the later analysis, no new phenotypic data were used to find candidate immune exposures; instead, reliance was placed on TCR beta sequences and their occurrence across donors. An earlier analysis of fewer than 700 of the donors applied high-throughput TCR beta sequencing to assess whether each TCR beta V gene segment acted as functional or pseudogenic. Donor age, sex, ethnicity and CMV serostatus were compiled together with the repertoire data. A later genetic analysis took genome-wide SNP genotypes for 398 of the 666 donors and used that subset as a discovery cohort. Every repertoire in the discovery cohort had been generated on one and the same sequencing platform. Class I and class II HLA loci were covered by the typing at four-digit resolution. Typing coverage varied by locus: 629-630 donors for A, B, C, DRB1 and DQB1; 522 for DQA1; approximately 610 for DPA1; 400 to 480 for DPB1. Because of strong linkage in the cohort, a handful of DR-DQ haplotypes were treated as single units for association and clustering. Across approximately 420 genotyped donors of the cohort, an average of about 200,000 unique TCR beta nucleotide sequences per donor were sequenced, and 15% to 20% of those sequences were non-productive. What the work shows at the level of the full study, not this receptor alone: V-gene and J-gene trimming of TCR beta chains was associated with a missense DCLRE1C variant in a later genetic analysis, and the association was replicated in an independent cohort. According to a later analysis, TCR association rates differed among HLA loci, with DRB1 alleles showing the most associated TCRs and HLA-C alleles showing the fewest. The sequencing pipeline was judged likely to have produced a cluster of highly shared sequence variants as a technical artifact. Three of the identified cytomegalovirus-associated TCR beta chains were confirmed in vitro to be specific for cytomegalovirus antigens. According to a later analysis, parvovirus B19, influenza, CMV and Epstein-Barr virus appeared linked to several top co-occurrence clusters. For the cohort, immune exposure information was limited to CMV serostatus. Because HLA typing was missing for some donors at each locus, association tests included only the typed subset. The study listed 170 or so TCR beta chains as associated with cytomegalovirus. Because the 87-base-pair reads could not distinguish some IMGT-functional V segments, including TRBV6-2 and TRBV6-3, those segments were excluded. A later analysis associated 17,000 or so TCR beta sequences with specific HLA alleles at a false discovery rate of 0.05. In a later analysis, most CMV-associated TCR beta chains were found to appear HLA-restricted, with HLA associations seemingly driven largely by CMV exposure. A further reported finding was that TCR beta sequences accurately predicted the HLA-A and HLA-B alleles for most subjects in the first cohort. Only TCR beta chains were sequenced in this cohort, and the absence of alpha or paired-chain data limited detectable features. Compared with equally common non-associated chains, HLA-associated TCR beta chains in a later analysis were more clonally expanded and had lower generation probabilities. Across donors, most TCR sequences were observed very rarely, whereas some public TCRs were present in many individuals. It was suggested by the authors that the approach could potentially be generalized to other disease states and immunological phenotypes. Correlated functional status among segregating V segments might be attributable to linkage disequilibrium, but an unknown experimental factor could not be ruled out. About 17 rarely observed V segments, including chromosome 9 orphons, were excluded from the earlier analysis of about 610 of the donors because counts were too low. Broadly in line with IMGT annotations, most TCR beta V segments showed up in productive rearrangements about 90% or about 30% of the time in an earlier analysis of approximately 640 of the donors. Sequencing depth was assumed to be roughly uniform across donors in the presence/absence analyses, though that assumption may not hold. A later genetic analysis reported fewer N-insertions in productive TCRs among donors in an Asian-associated ancestry cluster than the roughly 700-donor mean. The classifier was reported to diagnose cytomegalovirus status with high specificity and sensitivity in both the original cohort and the validation cohort. Strong co-occurrence of HLA alleles, especially DR and DQ, made assigning TCR associations to individual alleles difficult.

Library preparation used the immunoSEQ multiplex PCR assay. For the multiplex PCR, a mixture combining 60 forward primers for TCR Vbeta segments and 13 reverse primers for TCR Jbeta segments was used. A multiplex PCR assay on genomic DNA amplified the CDR3 region of rearranged TCR beta genes. Amplified TCR beta libraries were sequenced as 87-base-pair reads on the Illumina HiSeq System. Turning to the authors' computational methods: In a later analysis, around 80 million unique TCR beta chains were counted across the 650 to 700 repertoires, and about 9.9 million of these chains were shared by at least two donors. Raw reads were error-corrected and collapsed into unique sequences with a nearest-neighbor algorithm that merged closely related sequences to remove PCR and sequencing errors. To assign V, D and J gene segments, CDR3 sequences were aligned to IMGT reference sequences. For a sequence to be retained, at least a six-nucleotide match to both a V gene segment and a J gene segment was required. A rearrangement was called productive if the CDR3 had no stop codons and remained in frame with V and J, and every other rearrangement was called non-productive. CDR3 was defined according to IMGT convention as the region running from the second conserved V-encoded cysteine to the conserved J-encoded phenylalanine. In an earlier analysis of more than 550 of the donors, sequences lacking an unambiguous match to a single V gene segment were excluded. In an earlier analysis of about 590 of the donors, a V segment was called functional when productive rearrangements were above 56.7%, and segregating when the standard deviation between donors exceeded 5%. A statistical classification framework was developed to diagnose cytomegalovirus status using the catalog of TCR beta chain sequences. A later analysis assigned V and J genes by comparing TCR nucleotide sequences with IMGT/GENE-DB human TR gene sequences. A later analysis assigned CDR3 sequences and most-parsimonious VDJ recombination scenarios with the TCRdist pipeline. In a later analysis, every TCR beta chain was defined by the combination of its CDR3 amino acid sequence and its V-gene family, and reads without a unique V-gene family were dropped. As a way to deal with suspected cross-contamination and a sequencing artifact, a later analysis dropped 592 nucleotide sequences that were highly shared and had low generation probability. A later analysis calculated a clonal expansion index for each public chain from normalized within-repertoire ranks of inferred template counts. In a later analysis, generation probabilities were computed using a VDJ recombination model fitted to out-of-frame rearrangements, and the results were checked against IGoR. Hypergeometric tests were used in a later analysis to score TCR-TCR, TCR-HLA and TCR-CMV co-occurrence, with a repertoire-size bias correction applied to the TCR pairs. In a later analysis, false discovery rates were estimated by permuting HLA or CMV assignments 20 times. In a later analysis, co-occurring TCRs were grouped using DBSCAN, and TCRdist sequence similarity was added for clustering within HLA-allele-positive subsets. Repertoires with fewer than 30,000 or more than 120,000 public chains were left out of co-occurrence clustering, as were five repertoires with anomalous nucleotide sharing. TCRdb holds this immuneACCESS table with in-frame rearrangements only. Some clones are missing; in checked studies, unresolved V genes explain under half, and the rest has no known cause. D and trimming were read from the DNA, whereas the V and J calls and clone size are those reported in that table. Recorded for this sample are 150,000 to 200,000 clones; around 80% of them occurred a single time. The ten largest clones take up 0.9% to 1.2% of the sample.

CDR1 is given as MNHNY and CDR2 as SVGAGI, both from the germline V gene (reference sequence). At the junction V is shortened by 1 base and J by 15 bases; bases outside the gene matches: 5. The CDR3 sequence holds 12 residues, the cysteine and phenylalanine included. Of the read, only the CDR3 DNA is kept; its 36 bases are in frame from base 1. The cohort comprised some 700 healthy bone marrow donors. At the time of sampling, all cohort members were nominally healthy, though unrecorded immune exposures were likely present. The donor tested CMV seronegative and was one of the 352 seronegative cohort members. Each donor provided a peripheral blood sample, and peripheral blood mononuclear cells were used for TCR beta sequencing. The Qiagen DNeasy Blood Extraction Kit was used to extract genomic DNA from the blood cell samples.

Sequencing used PBMCs. The clonotype was recovered from a middle-aged woman in good health and CMV-seronegative. The rearranged segments are TRBV6-6 and TRBJ2-4, with 8 bases matching TRBD1. The CDR3 in this case is CASSYLLQGVYF. In nucleotide form, the sequence is TGTGCCAGCAGTTACTTATTACAGGGGGTGTACTTC.